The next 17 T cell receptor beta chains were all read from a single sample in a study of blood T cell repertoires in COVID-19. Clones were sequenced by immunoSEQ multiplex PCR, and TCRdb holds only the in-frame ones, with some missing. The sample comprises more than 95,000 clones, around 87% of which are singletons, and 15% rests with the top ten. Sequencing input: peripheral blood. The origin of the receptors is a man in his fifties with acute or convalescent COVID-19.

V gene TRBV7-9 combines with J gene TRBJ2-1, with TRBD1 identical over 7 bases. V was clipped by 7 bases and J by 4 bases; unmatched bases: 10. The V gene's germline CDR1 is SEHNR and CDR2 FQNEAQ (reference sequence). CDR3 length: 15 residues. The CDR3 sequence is CASTQGDRAYNEQFF. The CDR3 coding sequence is TGTGCCAGCACCCAGGGGGACAGAGCTTACAATGAGCAGTTCTTC.

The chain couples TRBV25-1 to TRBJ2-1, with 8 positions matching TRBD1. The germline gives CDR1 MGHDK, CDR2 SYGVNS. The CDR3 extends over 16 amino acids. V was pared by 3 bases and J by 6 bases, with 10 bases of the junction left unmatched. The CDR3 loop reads CASSDTGGQRINEQFF. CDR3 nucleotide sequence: TGTGCCAGCAGTGACACAGGGGGTCAAAGAATCAATGAGCAGTTCTTC.

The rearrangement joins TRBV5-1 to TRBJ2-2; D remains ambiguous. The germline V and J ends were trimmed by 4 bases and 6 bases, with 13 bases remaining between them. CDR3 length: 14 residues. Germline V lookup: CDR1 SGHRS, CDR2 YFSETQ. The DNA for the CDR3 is TGCGCCAGCAGCCGGTTTGGTGATTCCGGGGAGCTGTTTTTT. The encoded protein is CASSRFGDSGELFF.

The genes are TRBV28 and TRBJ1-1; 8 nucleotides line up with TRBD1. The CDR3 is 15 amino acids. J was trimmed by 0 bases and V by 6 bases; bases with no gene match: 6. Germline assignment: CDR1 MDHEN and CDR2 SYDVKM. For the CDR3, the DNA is TGTGCCAGCAGACCGCCGACAGGGGTGAACACTGAAGCTTTCTTT. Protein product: CASRPPTGVNTEAFF.

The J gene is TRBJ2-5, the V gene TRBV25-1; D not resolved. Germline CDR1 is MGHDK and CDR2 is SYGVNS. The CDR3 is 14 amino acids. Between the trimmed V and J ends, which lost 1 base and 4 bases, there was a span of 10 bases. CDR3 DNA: TGTGCCAGCAGTGAATTGAGACAAGGAGAGACCCAGTACTTC. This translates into CASSELRQGETQYF.

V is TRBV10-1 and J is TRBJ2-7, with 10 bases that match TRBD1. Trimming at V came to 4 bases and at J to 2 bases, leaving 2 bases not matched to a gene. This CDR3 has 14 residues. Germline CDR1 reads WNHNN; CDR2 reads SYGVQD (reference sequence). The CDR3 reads CASSVDRGPYEQYF. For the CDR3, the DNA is TGCGCCAGCAGTGTTGACAGGGGGCCCTACGAGCAGTACTTC.

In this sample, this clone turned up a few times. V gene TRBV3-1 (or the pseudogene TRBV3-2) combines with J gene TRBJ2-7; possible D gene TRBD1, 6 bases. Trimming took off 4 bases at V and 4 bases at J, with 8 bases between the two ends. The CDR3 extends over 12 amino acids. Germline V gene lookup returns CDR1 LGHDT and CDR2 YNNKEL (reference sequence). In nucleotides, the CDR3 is TGTGCCAGCAGCCCAGGGGTTTACGAGCAGTACTTC. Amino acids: CASSPGVYEQYF.

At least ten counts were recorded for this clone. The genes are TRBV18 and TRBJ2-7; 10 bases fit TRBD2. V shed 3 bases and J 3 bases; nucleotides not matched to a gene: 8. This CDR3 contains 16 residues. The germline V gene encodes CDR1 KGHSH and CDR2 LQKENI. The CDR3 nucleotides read TGTGCCAGCTCACCGGCCGGGACTAGCGTACTCTACGAGCAGTACTTC. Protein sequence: CASSPAGTSVLYEQYF.

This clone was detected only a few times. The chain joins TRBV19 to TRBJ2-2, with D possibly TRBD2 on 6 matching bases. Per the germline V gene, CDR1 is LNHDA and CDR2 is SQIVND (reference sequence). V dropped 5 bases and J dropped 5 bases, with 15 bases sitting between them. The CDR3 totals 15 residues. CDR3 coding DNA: TGTGCCAGTAGTGCGCTCCGTAGCGGTACCGGGGAGCTGTTTTTT. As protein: CASSALRSGTGELFF.

The CDR3 loop reads CASKTSGNHNEQFF. DNA of the CDR3: TGTGCCAGCAAAACTAGCGGGAACCACAATGAGCAGTTCTTC. V usage is TRBV6-5 and J usage is TRBJ2-1, with 10 nucleotides matching TRBD2. Germline V CDR1 and CDR2: MNHEY, SVGAGI. The V segment lost 7 bases and the J segment 5 bases; nucleotides outside the gene matches: 5. The CDR3 is 14 residues long.

The CDR3 DNA sequence: TGTGCCAGTTCCGGGACAGGGGCCTACGAGCAGTACTTC. Its translation: CASSGTGAYEQYF. This chain uses TRBV19 with TRBJ2-7; 10 bases align to TRBD1. J gave up 2 bases and V 8 bases, and 3 bases lay outside the gene matches. The CDR3 has 13 amino acids. Germline V gene lookup returns CDR1 LNHDA and CDR2 SQIVND (reference sequence). The full variable domain, completed using reference TRBV19 and TRBJ2-7, is DGGITQSPKYLFRKEGQNVTLSCEQNLNHDAMYWYRQDPGQGLRLIYYSQIVNDFQKGDIAEGYSVSREKKESFPLTVTSAQKNPTAFYLCASSGTGAYEQYFGPGTRLTVT.

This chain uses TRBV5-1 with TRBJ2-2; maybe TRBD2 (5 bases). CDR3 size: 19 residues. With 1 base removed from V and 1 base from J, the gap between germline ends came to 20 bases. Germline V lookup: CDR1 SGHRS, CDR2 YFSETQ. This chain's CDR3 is CASSLINGQRSLNTGELFF. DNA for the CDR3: TGCGCCAGCAGCTTGATAAATGGTCAGCGGTCCTTGAACACCGGGGAGCTGTTTTTT.

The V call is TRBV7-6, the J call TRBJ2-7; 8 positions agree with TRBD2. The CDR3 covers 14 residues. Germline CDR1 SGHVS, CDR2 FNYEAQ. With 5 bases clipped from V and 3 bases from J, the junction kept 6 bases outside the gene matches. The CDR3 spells CASSQGTSLYEQYF. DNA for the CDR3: TGTGCCAGCAGCCAAGGGACTAGTCTCTACGAGCAGTACTTC.

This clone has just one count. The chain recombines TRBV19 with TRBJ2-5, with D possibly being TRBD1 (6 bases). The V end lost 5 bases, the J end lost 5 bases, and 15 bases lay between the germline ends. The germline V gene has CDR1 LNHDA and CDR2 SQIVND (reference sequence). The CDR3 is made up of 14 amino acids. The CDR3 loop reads CASSVGAARETQYF. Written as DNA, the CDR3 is TGTGCCAGTAGTGTGGGGGCCGCGAGGGAGACCCAGTACTTC.

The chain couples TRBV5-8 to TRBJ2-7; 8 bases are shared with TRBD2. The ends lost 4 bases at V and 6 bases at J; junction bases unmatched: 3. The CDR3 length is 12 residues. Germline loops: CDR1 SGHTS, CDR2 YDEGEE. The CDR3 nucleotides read TGTGCCAGCAGCGCCGGGGGGGGCGAGCAGTACTTC. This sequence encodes CASSAGGGEQYF.

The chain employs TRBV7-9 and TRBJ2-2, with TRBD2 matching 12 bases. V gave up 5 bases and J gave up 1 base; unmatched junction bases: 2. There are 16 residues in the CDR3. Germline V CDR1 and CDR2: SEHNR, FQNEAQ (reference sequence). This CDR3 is CASSAGLAGNTGELFF. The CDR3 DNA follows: TGTGCCAGCAGCGCGGGACTAGCGGGGAACACCGGGGAGCTGTTTTTT.

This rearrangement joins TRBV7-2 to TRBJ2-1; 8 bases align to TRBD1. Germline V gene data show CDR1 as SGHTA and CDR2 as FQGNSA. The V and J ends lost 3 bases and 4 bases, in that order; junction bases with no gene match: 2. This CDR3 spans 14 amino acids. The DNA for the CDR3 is TGTGCCAGCAGCTTGGGACAGGTTTACAATGAGCAGTTCTTC. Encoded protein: CASSLGQVYNEQFF.